These T cell receptor beta chains were read from a single sample in a study of T cell repertoires in cytomegalovirus infection. In TCRdb, the reads were re-called with MiXCR into one record per CDR3 protein. The sample includes 200,000 to 250,000 distinct CDR3 sequences, about 23% of them seen just once. The sequencing input was CD8+ T cells from PBMCs. The source of these receptors is a human donor in good health (CMV status not recorded). Some clones in this sample may be carry-over from other donors' samples. CDR3s include the opening cysteine and the closing phenylalanine or tryptophan. A D gene is named only where the DNA matches it firmly. For some rows the clone size is stated as once, few or many, or as a class when expanded; others skip it.

D: NA; J: TRBJ2-1; V: TRBV6-4; size: many; DNA: TGTGCCAGCACTCTTTGGGTGGGACACAATGAGCAGTTCTTC; CDR3: CASTLWVGHNEQFF
D: NA; J: TRBJ1-4; V: TRBV7-3; size: few; DNA: TGTGCCAGCAGCACGCGACAGGAACTCACTAATGAAAAACTGTTTTTT; CDR3: CASSTRQELTNEKLFF
D: TRBD1; J: TRBJ2-3; V: TRBV13; size: NA; DNA: TGTGCCAGCAGCCCGGCGTCGGGGACAGCCAACACAGATACGCAGTATTTT; CDR3: CASSPASGTANTDTQYF
D: NA; J: TRBJ1-1; V: TRBV6-6; size: NA; DNA: TGTGCCAGCACGCCCGGGGCTAACACTGAAGCTTTCTTT; CDR3: CASTPGANTEAFF
D: TRBD2; J: TRBJ2-7; V: TRBV7-6; size: many; DNA: TGTGCCAGCAGCCACCGGACTAGCGGGGGGTACGAGCAGTACTTC; CDR3: CASSHRTSGGYEQYF
D: TRBD1; J: TRBJ1-5; V: TRBV20-1; size: NA; DNA: TGCAGTGCTAGAGATCACGGACAGGGCGGTCAGCCCCAGCATTTT; CDR3: CSARDHGQGGQPQHF
D: NA; J: TRBJ2-2; V: TRBV4-1; size: few; DNA: TGCGCCAGCAGCCCGCACCTACAGGCGACCGGGGAGCTGTTTTTT; CDR3: CASSPHLQATGELFF
D: NA; J: TRBJ2-3; V: TRBV11-1; size: NA; DNA: TGTGCCAGCAGCTACCTCACAGATACGCAGTATTTT; CDR3: CASSYLTDTQYF
D: TRBD2; J: TRBJ2-2; V: TRBV20-1; size: few; DNA: TGCAGTGCTATCCTAGCGGGTACTAACACCGGGGAGCTGTTTTTT; CDR3: CSAILAGTNTGELFF
D: NA; J: TRBJ2-3; V: TRBV7-8; size: few; DNA: TGTGCCAGCAGCTCCCTGGGGGGCCGTGGAGATACGCAGTATTTT; CDR3: CASSSLGGRGDTQYF
D: NA; J: TRBJ2-7; V: TRBV7-6; size: NA; DNA: TGTGCCAGCAGCCCCCGGACAGACAAGATCTCCTACGAGCAGTACTTC; CDR3: CASSPRTDKISYEQYF
D: NA; J: TRBJ1-2; V: TRBV9; size: NA; DNA: TGTGCCAGCAGCGTAGACGGGGGTCCCTATGGCTACACCTTC; CDR3: CASSVDGGPYGYTF
D: NA; J: TRBJ1-1; V: TRBV27; size: NA; DNA: TGTGCCAGCATGGGGGGGGGAGAGAGCACTGAAGCTTTCTTT; CDR3: CASMGGGESTEAFF
D: NA; J: TRBJ2-5; V: TRBV11-2; size: few; DNA: TGTGCCAGCAGCCTAACTATGGAGACCCAGTACTTC; CDR3: CASSLTMETQYF
D: TRBD1; J: TRBJ2-7; V: TRBV2; size: NA; DNA: TGTGCCAGCAGTGAAGCCTCCGGGACAGGGTACGAGCAGTACTTC; CDR3: CASSEASGTGYEQYF
D: TRBD2; J: TRBJ2-1; V: TRBV7-8; size: NA; DNA: TGTGCCAGCAGCTGGTGGACTAGCGGGGGGGCTTTTAATGAGCAGTTCTTC; CDR3: CASSWWTSGGAFNEQFF
D: TRBD1; J: TRBJ1-2; V: TRBV9; size: NA; DNA: TGTGCCAGCAGCGTAGAGTCAGGGGGTGGCTACACCTTC; CDR3: CASSVESGGGYTF
D: NA; J: TRBJ2-3; V: TRBV10-3; size: NA; DNA: TGTGCCATCAAGCAGGGTGATACGCAGTATTTT; CDR3: CAIKQGDTQYF
D: NA; J: TRBJ1-1; V: TRBV6-5; size: NA; DNA: TGTGCCAGCTACCTACAGGGTGAAGCTTTCTTT; CDR3: CASYLQGEAFF
D: NA; J: TRBJ1-1; V: TRBV20-1; size: NA; DNA: TGCAGTGCTAGAAGGGTGACTGAAGCTTTCTTT; CDR3: CSARRVTEAFF
D: TRBD2; J: TRBJ2-5; V: TRBV19; size: NA; DNA: TGTGCCAGTATCGGCGGCGGGGGCCAAGAGACCCAGTACTTC; CDR3: CASIGGGGQETQYF
D: NA; J: TRBJ2-1; V: TRBV6-2/TRBV6-3; size: many; DNA: TGTGCCAGCAGCTCCACAGGTAATGAGCAGTTCTTC; CDR3: CASSSTGNEQFF
D: NA; J: TRBJ2-5; V: TRBV7-9; size: many; DNA: TGTGCCAGCAGCTTAAGGTCCTGGCAGAGTTCGGATAAGGAAGAGACCCAGTACTTC; CDR3: CASSLRSWQSSDKEETQYF
D: NA; J: TRBJ1-2; V: TRBV2; size: NA; DNA: TGTGCCAGCAGTGACGGGCCCCCCGGGGATGGCTACACCTTC; CDR3: CASSDGPPGDGYTF
D: NA; J: TRBJ2-1; V: TRBV2; size: few; DNA: TGTGCCAGCAGTGACCGGACGTTCTCCTACAATGAGCAGTTCTTC; CDR3: CASSDRTFSYNEQFF
D: NA; J: TRBJ1-2; V: TRBV5-6; size: NA; DNA: TGTGCCAGCAGCTTAGAGAACTATGGCTACACCTTC; CDR3: CASSLENYGYTF
D: NA; J: TRBJ2-6; V: TRBV12-3/TRBV12-4; size: NA; DNA: TGTGCCAGCAGTTATGACAGTTCTGGGGCCAACGTCCTGACTTTC; CDR3: CASSYDSSGANVLTF
D: TRBD2; J: TRBJ2-1; V: TRBV7-2; size: many; DNA: TGTGCCAGCAGCCCGAGGGCCGGACTAGAGGGCTACAATGAGCAGTTCTTC; CDR3: CASSPRAGLEGYNEQFF
D: NA; J: TRBJ2-2; V: TRBV14; size: NA; DNA: TGTGCCAGCAGCCATCTACTCGGGTCCGGGGAGCTGTTTTTT; CDR3: CASSHLLGSGELFF
D: NA; J: TRBJ2-3; V: TRBV7-6; size: NA; DNA: TGTGCCAGCAGCCCGGGGATGGATACGCAGTATTTT; CDR3: CASSPGMDTQYF
D: TRBD2; J: TRBJ2-1; V: TRBV20-1; size: few; DNA: TGCAGTGCCAGGGGCCTAGCGGGGGATCACTACAATGAGCAGTTCTTC; CDR3: CSARGLAGDHYNEQFF
D: TRBD2; J: TRBJ2-3; V: TRBV2; size: few; DNA: TGTGCCAGCAGTGAAGCGGGCGCGGGGGACCCTAGCACAGATACGCAGTATTTT; CDR3: CASSEAGAGDPSTDTQYF
D: NA; J: TRBJ1-4; V: TRBV12-3/TRBV12-4; size: NA; DNA: TGTGCCAGCAGTTTAGACAGGATTGCAACTAATGAAAAACTGTTTTTT; CDR3: CASSLDRIATNEKLFF
D: NA; J: TRBJ1-2; V: TRBV11-2; size: NA; DNA: TGTGCCAGCAGCTCTATCAAGGCAGGGCCCGAGGACTATGGCTACACCTTC; CDR3: CASSSIKAGPEDYGYTF
D: NA; J: TRBJ2-7; V: TRBV10-3; size: NA; DNA: TGTGCCATCAGTGAGTCGGGGTACGAGCAGTACTTC; CDR3: CAISESGYEQYF
D: NA; J: TRBJ2-1; V: TRBV9; size: few; DNA: TGTGCCAGCAGCGCGGCCCCTTACAATGAGCAGTTCTTC; CDR3: CASSAAPYNEQFF
D: NA; J: TRBJ1-4; V: TRBV4-1; size: NA; DNA: TGCGCCAGCAGCCGTTTGGGAGAAAAACTGTTTTTT; CDR3: CASSRLGEKLFF
D: NA; J: TRBJ2-1; V: TRBV5-6; size: NA; DNA: TGTGCCAGCAGCTTGGGACTTCCGAATGAGCAGTTCTTC; CDR3: CASSLGLPNEQFF
D: NA; J: TRBJ1-1; V: TRBV4-1; size: many; DNA: TGCGCCAGCAGCCCCGACCCAGGGAGAACTGAAGCTTTCTTT; CDR3: CASSPDPGRTEAFF
D: NA; J: TRBJ2-7; V: TRBV20-1; size: few; DNA: TGCAGTGCTACCAAGCCCGGGCCCAACGAGCAGTACTTC; CDR3: CSATKPGPNEQYF
D: NA; J: TRBJ1-6; V: TRBV3-1; size: NA; DNA: TGTGCCAGCAGCCGGCGGGGGCCCTATAATTCACCCCTCCACTTT; CDR3: CASSRRGPYNSPLHF
D: TRBD2; J: TRBJ2-1; V: TRBV6-5; size: NA; DNA: TGTGCCAGCAGTTACTCGGCGGGGGGGCGGTACAATGAGCAGTTCTTC; CDR3: CASSYSAGGRYNEQFF
D: TRBD2; J: TRBJ2-1; V: TRBV12-3/TRBV12-4; size: NA; DNA: TGTGCCAGCAGTTTCACTACCGGGGGGTCCTACAATGAGCAGTTCTTC; CDR3: CASSFTTGGSYNEQFF
D: TRBD2; J: TRBJ2-5; V: TRBV6-2/TRBV6-3; size: NA; DNA: TGTGCCAGCAGTTACGGACTAGCGGGGCAAGAGACCCAGTACTTC; CDR3: CASSYGLAGQETQYF
D: NA; J: TRBJ2-7; V: TRBV7-9; size: many; DNA: TGTGCCAGCAGCTCCTCCCTAGACAGCTACGAGCAGTACTTC; CDR3: CASSSSLDSYEQYF
D: NA; J: TRBJ2-3; V: TRBV28; size: few; DNA: TGTGCCAGCAGTGGACGGAGGACGGTTACTAGCACAGATACGCAGTATTTT; CDR3: CASSGRRTVTSTDTQYF